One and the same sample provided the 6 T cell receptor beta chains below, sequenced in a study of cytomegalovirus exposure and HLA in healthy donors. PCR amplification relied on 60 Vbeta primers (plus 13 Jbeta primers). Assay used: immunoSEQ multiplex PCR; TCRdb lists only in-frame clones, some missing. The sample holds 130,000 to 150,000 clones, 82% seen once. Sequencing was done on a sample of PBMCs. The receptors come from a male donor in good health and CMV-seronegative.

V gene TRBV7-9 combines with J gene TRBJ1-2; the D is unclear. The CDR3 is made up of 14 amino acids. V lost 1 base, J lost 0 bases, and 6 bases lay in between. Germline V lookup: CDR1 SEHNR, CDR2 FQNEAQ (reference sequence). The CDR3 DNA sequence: TGTGCCAGCAGCTTAGGAGGGACTAACTATGGCTACACCTTC. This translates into CASSLGGTNYGYTF.

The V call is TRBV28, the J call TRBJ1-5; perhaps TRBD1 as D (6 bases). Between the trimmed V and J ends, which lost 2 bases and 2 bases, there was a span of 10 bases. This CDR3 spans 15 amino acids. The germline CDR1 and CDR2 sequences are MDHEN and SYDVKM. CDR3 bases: TGTGCCAGCAGTTTAAAACAGGGACGCAATCAGCCCCAGCATTTT. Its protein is CASSLKQGRNQPQHF.

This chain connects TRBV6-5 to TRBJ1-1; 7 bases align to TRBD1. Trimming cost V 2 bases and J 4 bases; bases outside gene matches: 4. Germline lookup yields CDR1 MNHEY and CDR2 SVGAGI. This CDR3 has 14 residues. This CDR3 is CASSYTGVGTEAFF. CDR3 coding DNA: TGTGCCAGCAGTTACACAGGGGTCGGCACTGAAGCTTTCTTT.

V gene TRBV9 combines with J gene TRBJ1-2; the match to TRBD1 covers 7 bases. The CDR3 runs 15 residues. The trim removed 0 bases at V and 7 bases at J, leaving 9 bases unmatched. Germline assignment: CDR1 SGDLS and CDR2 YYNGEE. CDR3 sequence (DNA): TGTGCCAGCAGCGTAGCCCCCCGGGACAGCCCTGGCTACACCTTC. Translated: CASSVAPRDSPGYTF.

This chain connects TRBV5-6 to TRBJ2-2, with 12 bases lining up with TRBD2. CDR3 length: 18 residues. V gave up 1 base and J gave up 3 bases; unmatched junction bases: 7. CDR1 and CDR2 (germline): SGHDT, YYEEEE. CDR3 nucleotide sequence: TGTGCCAGCAGCTTGTATACTAGCGGGAGGTCGGACACCGGGGAGCTGTTTTTT. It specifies CASSLYTSGRSDTGELFF.

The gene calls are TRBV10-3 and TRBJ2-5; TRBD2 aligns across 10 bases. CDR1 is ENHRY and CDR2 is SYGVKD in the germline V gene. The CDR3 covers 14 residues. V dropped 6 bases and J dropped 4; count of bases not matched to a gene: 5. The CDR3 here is CAISSSGGPETQYF. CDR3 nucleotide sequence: TGTGCCATCAGCTCTAGCGGGGGACCAGAGACCCAGTACTTC.